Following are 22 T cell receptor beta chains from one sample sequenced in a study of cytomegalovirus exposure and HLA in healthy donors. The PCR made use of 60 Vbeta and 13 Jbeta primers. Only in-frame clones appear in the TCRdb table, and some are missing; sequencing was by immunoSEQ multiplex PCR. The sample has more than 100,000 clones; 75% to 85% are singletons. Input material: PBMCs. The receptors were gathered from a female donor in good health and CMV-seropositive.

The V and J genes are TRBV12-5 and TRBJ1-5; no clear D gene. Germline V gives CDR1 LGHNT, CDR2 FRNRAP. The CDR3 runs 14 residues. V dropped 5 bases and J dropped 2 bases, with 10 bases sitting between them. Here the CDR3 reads CASGQSRGNQPQHF. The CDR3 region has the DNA TGTGCTAGTGGTCAAAGCCGGGGCAATCAGCCCCAGCATTTT.

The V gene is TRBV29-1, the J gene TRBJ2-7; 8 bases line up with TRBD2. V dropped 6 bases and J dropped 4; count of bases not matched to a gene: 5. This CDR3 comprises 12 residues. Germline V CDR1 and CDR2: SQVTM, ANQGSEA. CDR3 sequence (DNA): TGCAGCGTGAGCGGGAGTCGATACGAGCAGTACTTC. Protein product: CSVSGSRYEQYF.

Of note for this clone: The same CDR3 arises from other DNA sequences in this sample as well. CDR3 nucleotide sequence: TGTGCCACCAGCACCGGACAGACAGATACGCAGTATTTT. Encoded protein: CATSTGQTDTQYF. The chain carries TRBV15 and TRBJ2-3, with D tentatively TRBD1 (6 bases). The ends were cut back, 4 bases at V and 3 bases at J, with 8 bases in the middle. In germline, CDR1 is LNHNV, CDR2 YYDKDF (reference sequence). The length of the CDR3 is 13 residues.

CDR3 in DNA: TGCAGCGTGAGAGGCCGGGACAGCTCCTACGAGCAGTACTTC. Translation gives CSVRGRDSSYEQYF. This sequence joins TRBV29-1 and TRBJ2-7; TRBD1 agrees at 7 bases. The germline V gene encodes CDR1 SQVTM and CDR2 ANQGSEA. Trimming at V came to 6 bases and at J to 0 bases, leaving 8 bases not matched to a gene. This CDR3 region has 14 residues.

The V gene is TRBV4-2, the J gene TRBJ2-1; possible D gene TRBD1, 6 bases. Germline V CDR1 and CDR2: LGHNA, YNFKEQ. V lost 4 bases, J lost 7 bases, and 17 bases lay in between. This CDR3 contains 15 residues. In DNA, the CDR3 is TGTGCCAGCAGCCGCCCCACCGGACAGAGGAATGAGCAGTTCTTC. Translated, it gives CASSRPTGQRNEQFF.

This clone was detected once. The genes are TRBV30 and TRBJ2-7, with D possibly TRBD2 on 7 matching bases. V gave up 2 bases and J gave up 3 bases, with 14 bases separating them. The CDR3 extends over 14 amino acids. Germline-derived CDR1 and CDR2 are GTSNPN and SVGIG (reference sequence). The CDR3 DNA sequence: TGTGCCTGGAGTACCGGGGGAGGGGGCTACGAGCAGTACTTC. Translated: CAWSTGGGGYEQYF.

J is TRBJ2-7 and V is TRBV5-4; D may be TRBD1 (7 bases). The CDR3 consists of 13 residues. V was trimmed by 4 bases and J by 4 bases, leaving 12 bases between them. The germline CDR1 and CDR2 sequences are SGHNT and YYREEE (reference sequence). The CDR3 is CASSGGTEYEQYF. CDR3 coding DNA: TGTGCCAGCAGCGGGGGGACAGAATACGAGCAGTACTTC. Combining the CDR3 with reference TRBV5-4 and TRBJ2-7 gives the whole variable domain ETGVTQSPTHLIKTRGQQVTLRCSSQSGHNTVSWYQQALGQGPQFIFQYYREEENGRGNFPPRFSGLQFPNYSSELNVNALELDDSALYLCASSGGTEYEQYFGPGTRLTVT.

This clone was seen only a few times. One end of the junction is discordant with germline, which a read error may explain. The CDR3 DNA is TGTGCCAGCAGCCCACAGGGCCTCCGGTTCGACTTC. It is translated as CASSPQGLRFDF. The chain is built from TRBV13 and TRBJ2-7; D is possibly TRBD1 (6 bases). Looked up from germline, CDR1 is PRHDT and CDR2 is FYEKMQ (reference sequence). This CDR3 is 12 amino acids long. The full variable domain, with the rest looked up from reference TRBV13 and TRBJ2-7, is AAGVIQSPRHLIKEKRETATLKCYPIPRHDTVYWYQQGPGQDPQFLISFYEKMQSDKGSIPDRFSAQQFSDYHSELNMSSLELGDSALYFCASSPQGLRFDFGPGTRLTVT.

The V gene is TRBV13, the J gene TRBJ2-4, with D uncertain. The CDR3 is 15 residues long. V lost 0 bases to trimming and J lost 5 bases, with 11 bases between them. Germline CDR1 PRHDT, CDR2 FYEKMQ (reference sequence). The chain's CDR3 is CASSLGWAKENIQYF. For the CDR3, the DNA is TGTGCCAGCAGCTTAGGTTGGGCGAAAGAAAACATTCAGTACTTC.

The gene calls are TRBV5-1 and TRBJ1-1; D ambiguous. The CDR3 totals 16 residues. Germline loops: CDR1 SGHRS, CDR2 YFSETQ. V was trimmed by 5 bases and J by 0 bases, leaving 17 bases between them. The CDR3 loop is CASSRQTGFVNTEAFF. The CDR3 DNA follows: TGCGCCAGCAGTCGTCAAACGGGGTTCGTGAACACTGAAGCTTTCTTT. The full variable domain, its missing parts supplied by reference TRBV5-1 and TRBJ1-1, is KAGVTQTPRYLIKTRGQQVTLSCSPISGHRSVSWYQQTPGQGLQFLFEYFSETQRNKGNFPGRFSGRQFSNSRSEMNVSTLELGDSALYLCASSRQTGFVNTEAFFGQGTRLTVV.

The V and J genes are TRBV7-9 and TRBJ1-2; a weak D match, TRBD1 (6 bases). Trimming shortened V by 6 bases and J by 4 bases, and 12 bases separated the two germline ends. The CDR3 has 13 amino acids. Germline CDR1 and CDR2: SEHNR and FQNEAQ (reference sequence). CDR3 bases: TGTGCCAGCAGTTCCGGGACACCCTATGGCTACACCTTC. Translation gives CASSSGTPYGYTF.

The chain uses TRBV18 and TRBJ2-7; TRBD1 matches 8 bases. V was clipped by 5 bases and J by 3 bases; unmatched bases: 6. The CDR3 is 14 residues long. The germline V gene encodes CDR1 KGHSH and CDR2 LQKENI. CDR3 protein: CASSAGQVIYEQYF. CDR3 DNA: TGTGCCAGCTCAGCGGGACAGGTAATCTACGAGCAGTACTTC.

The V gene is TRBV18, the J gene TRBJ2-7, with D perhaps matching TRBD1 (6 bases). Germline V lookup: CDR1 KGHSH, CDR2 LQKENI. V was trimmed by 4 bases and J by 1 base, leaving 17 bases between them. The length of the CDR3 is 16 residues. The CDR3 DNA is TGTGCCAGCTCACTGGACAGCCCTTTATTATCCTACGAGCAGTACTTC. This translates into CASSLDSPLLSYEQYF.

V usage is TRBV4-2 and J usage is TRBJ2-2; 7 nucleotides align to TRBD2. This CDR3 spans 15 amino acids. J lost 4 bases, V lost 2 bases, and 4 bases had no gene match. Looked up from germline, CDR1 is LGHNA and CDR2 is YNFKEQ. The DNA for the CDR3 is TGTGCCAGCAGCCAAACTAGCGATCGCACCGGGGAGCTGTTTTTT. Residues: CASSQTSDRTGELFF.

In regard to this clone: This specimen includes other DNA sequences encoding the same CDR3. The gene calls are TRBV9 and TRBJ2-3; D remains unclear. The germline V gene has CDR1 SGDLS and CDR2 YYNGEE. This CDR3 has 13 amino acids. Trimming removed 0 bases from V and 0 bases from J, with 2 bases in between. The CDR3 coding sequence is TGTGCCAGCAGCGTAGCGAGCACAGATACGCAGTATTTT. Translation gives CASSVASTDTQYF. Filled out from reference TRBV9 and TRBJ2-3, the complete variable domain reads DSGVTQTPKHLITATGQRVTLRCSPRSGDLSVYWYQQSLDQGLQFLIQYYNGEERAKGNILERFSAQQFPDLHSELNLSSLELGDSALYFCASSVASTDTQYFGPGTRLTVL.

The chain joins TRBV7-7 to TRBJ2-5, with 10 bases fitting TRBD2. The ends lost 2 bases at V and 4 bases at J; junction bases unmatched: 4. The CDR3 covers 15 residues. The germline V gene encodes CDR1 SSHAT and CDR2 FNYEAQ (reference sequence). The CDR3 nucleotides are TGTGCCAGCAGCTTAAGGCTAGCGGGAGCAGAGACCCAGTACTTC. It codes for CASSLRLAGAETQYF.

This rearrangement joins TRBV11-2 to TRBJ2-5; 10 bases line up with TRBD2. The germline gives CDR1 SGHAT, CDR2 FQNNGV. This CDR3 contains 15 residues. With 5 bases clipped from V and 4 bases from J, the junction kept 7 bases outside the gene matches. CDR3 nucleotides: TGTGCCAGCAGCCGACTAGCGGGTGGCGGAGAGACCCAGTACTTC. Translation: CASSRLAGGGETQYF.

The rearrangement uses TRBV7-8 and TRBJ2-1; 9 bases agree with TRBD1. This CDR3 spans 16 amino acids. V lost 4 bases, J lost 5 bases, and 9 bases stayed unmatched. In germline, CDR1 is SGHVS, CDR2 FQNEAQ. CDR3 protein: CASSSRPGQGHNEQFF. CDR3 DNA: TGTGCCAGCAGCTCGCGACCGGGACAGGGTCACAATGAGCAGTTCTTC.

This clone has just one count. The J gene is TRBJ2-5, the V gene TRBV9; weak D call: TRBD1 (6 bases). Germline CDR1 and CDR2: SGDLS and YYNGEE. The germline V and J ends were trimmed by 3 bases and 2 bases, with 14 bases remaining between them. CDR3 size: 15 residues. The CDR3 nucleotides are TGTGCCAGCAGCGCGTTTCCGGGACAACAAGAGACCCAGTACTTC. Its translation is CASSAFPGQQETQYF.

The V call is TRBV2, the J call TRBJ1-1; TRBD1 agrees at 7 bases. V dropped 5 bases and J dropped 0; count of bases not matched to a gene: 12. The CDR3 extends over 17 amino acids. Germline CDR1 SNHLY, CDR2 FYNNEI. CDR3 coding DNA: TGTGCCAGCAGTCCTTTGGGACAGACGATCATGAACACTGAAGCTTTCTTT. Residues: CASSPLGQTIMNTEAFF.

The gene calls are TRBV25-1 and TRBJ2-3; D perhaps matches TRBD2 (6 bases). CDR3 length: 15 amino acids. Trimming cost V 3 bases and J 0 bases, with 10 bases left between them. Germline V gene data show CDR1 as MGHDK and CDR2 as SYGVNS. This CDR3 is CASSEVGLSTDTQYF. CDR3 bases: TGTGCCAGCAGTGAGGTGGGACTGAGCACAGATACGCAGTATTTT. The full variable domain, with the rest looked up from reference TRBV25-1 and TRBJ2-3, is EADIYQTPRYLVIGTGKKITLECSQTMGHDKMYWYQQDPGMELHLIHYSYGVNSTEKGDLSSESTVSRIRTEHFPLTLESARPSHTSQYLCASSEVGLSTDTQYFGPGTRLTVL.

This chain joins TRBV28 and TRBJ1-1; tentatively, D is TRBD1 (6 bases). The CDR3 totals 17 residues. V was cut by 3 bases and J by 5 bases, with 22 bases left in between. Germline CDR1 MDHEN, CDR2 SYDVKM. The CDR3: CASSLIIGGQDGTEAFF. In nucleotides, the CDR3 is TGTGCCAGCAGTTTGATAATCGGGGGGCAGGATGGAACTGAAGCTTTCTTT.